These 6 T cell receptor beta chains share one sample of origin, sequenced in a study of blood T cells in healthy people across ages. Together with a sample-barcoded 5' primer, a J-beta primer mix was included in a second PCR lasting roughly 6 to 12 cycles. One entry per CDR3 protein, called by TCRdb with MiXCR from the 5' RACE reads. The table shows around 970,000 distinct CDR3 sequences, with roughly half occurring only once. Sequencing was performed on blood. The receptors stem from a woman aged 55-70 years in good health.

This clonotype was observed at least ten times. The chain combines TRBV24-1 with TRBJ2-6; no reliable D call. V was cut by 7 bases and J by 0 bases, with 9 bases left in between. CDR1 and CDR2 (germline): KGHDR, SFDVKD. The CDR3 runs 15 residues. The CDR3 nucleotides are TGTGCCACCAGCGACCCAGGCTCTGGGGCCAACGTCCTGACTTTC. Encoded protein: CATSDPGSGANVLTF.

This clonotype was seen more than once but under ten times. The chain uses TRBV19 and TRBJ2-5; D remains ambiguous. Germline CDR1 is LNHDA and CDR2 is SQIVND (reference sequence). This CDR3 contains 13 residues. Trimming shortened V by 6 bases and J by 5 bases, and 13 bases separated the two germline ends. DNA for the CDR3: TGTGCCAGTAGGACACCTGGCATTGAGACCCAGTACTTC. Protein sequence: CASRTPGIETQYF.

This chain joins TRBV29-1 and TRBJ1-2; D is unclear. There are 12 residues in the CDR3. CDR1 and CDR2 (germline): SQVTM, ANQGSEA. Between the trimmed V and J ends, which lost 4 bases and 6 bases, there was a span of 12 bases. The CDR3 protein is CSVGHPEDGYTF. The CDR3 DNA sequence: TGCAGCGTTGGACACCCAGAAGATGGCTACACCTTC.

The V call is TRBV7-6, the J call TRBJ2-7; 7 bases fit TRBD2. Germline-derived CDR1 and CDR2 are SGHVS and FNYEAQ. The V gene end was trimmed by 1 base and the J gene end by 2 bases; junction bases not matched to a gene: 5. The CDR3 runs 15 residues. CDR3 in amino acids: CASSLEAGVAYEQYF. The CDR3 nucleotides are TGTGCCAGCAGCTTAGAGGCGGGGGTAGCCTACGAGCAGTACTTC. The full variable domain, rest sourced from reference TRBV7-6 and TRBJ2-7, is GAGVSQSPRYKVTKRGQDVALRCDPISGHVSLYWYRQALGQGPEFLTYFNYEAQQDKSGLPNDRFSAERPEGSISTLTIQRTEQRDSAMYRCASSLEAGVAYEQYFGPGTRLTVT.

The DNA for the CDR3 is TGCAGCGTTCTCCGGGACAGCGATGAAAAACTGTTTTTT. Protein product: CSVLRDSDEKLFF. The chain combines TRBV29-1 with TRBJ1-4; the match to TRBD1 covers 7 bases. J gave up 6 bases and V 5 bases, and 6 bases lay outside the gene matches. This CDR3 comprises 13 residues. CDR1 SQVTM and CDR2 ANQGSEA come from the germline V gene. Supplemented by reference TRBV29-1 and TRBJ1-4, the full variable domain reads SAVISQKPSRDICQRGTSLTIQCQVDSQVTMMFWYRQQPGQSLTLIATANQGSEATYESGFVIDKFPISRPNLTFSTLTVSNMSPEDSSIYLCSVLRDSDEKLFFGSGTQLSVL.

The chain combines TRBV20-1 with TRBJ2-1; 12 nucleotides line up with TRBD1. In germline, CDR1 is DFQATT, CDR2 SNEGSKA (reference sequence). Trimming at V came to 6 bases and at J to 9 bases, leaving 6 bases not matched to a gene. This CDR3 spans 13 amino acids. The CDR3, as DNA: TGCAGTGCCCGGGACAGGGGGCTCAGTGAGCAGTTCTTC. This translates into CSARDRGLSEQFF.